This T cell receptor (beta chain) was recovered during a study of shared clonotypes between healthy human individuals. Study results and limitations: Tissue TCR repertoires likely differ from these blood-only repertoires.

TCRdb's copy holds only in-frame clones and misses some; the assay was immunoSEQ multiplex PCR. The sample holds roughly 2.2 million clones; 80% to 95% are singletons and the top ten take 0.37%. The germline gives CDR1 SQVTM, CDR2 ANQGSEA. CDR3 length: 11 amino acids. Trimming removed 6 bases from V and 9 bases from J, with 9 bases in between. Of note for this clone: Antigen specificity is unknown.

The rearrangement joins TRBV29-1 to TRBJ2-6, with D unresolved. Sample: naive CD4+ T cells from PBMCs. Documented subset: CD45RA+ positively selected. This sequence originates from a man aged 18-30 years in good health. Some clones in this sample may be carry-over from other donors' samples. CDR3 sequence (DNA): TGCAGCGTCCTAAAGGGCAACGTCCTGACTTTC. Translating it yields CSVLKGNVLTF.